The 21 T cell receptor beta chains in this list originate from one sample, sequenced in a study of cytomegalovirus exposure and HLA in healthy donors. The PCR employed 60 Vbeta primers together with 13 Jbeta primers. Sequenced by immunoSEQ multiplex PCR; TCRdb stores in-frame clones only, minus some. Among around 140,000 clones listed, less than 80% were seen once. Material: PBMCs. Source of these receptors: a man between 50 and 59 years old in good health and CMV-seropositive.

This clone was counted only a few times. Here the CDR3 DNA reads TGTGCCAGCAGCATTAGCGGGAGGGGGGCAGAGACCCAGTACTTC. This translates into CASSISGRGAETQYF. The rearrangement links TRBV5-4 to TRBJ2-5; TRBD2 agrees at 11 bases. The CDR3 has 15 residues. The V and J ends lost 4 bases and 4 bases, in that order; junction bases with no gene match: 6. Germline CDR1 SGHNT, CDR2 YYREEE (reference sequence).

This clone was seen only once. The chain has TRBV9 and TRBJ2-3; possibly TRBD2 for D (5 bases). The CDR3 contains 16 residues. V was trimmed by 6 bases and J by 1 base, leaving 18 bases between them. Germline V lookup: CDR1 SGDLS, CDR2 YYNGEE. This CDR3 reads CASKPPGKAGTDTQYF. DNA for the CDR3: TGTGCCAGCAAGCCCCCCGGGAAGGCAGGCACAGATACGCAGTATTTT.

J is TRBJ1-1 and V is TRBV6-1, with 8 nucleotides matching TRBD1. This CDR3 has 13 amino acids. The junction had 4 bases not matched to a gene; V was cut back by 6 bases and J by 4 bases. Germline CDR1 reads MNHNS; CDR2 reads SASEGT. CDR3 nucleotide sequence: TGTGCCAGCAGGGTGACAGGGGCCACTGAAGCTTTCTTT. Translation gives CASRVTGATEAFF.

The sample holds a few counts of this clone. The V call is TRBV7-9, the J call TRBJ1-2; D is unclear. In germline, CDR1 is SEHNR, CDR2 FQNEAQ (reference sequence). This CDR3 contains 14 residues. Trimming removed 11 bases from V and 9 bases from J, with 25 bases in between. The CDR3 DNA follows: TGTGCCGGCGCCGTCGACACAATGAAATTGAGCTACACCTTC. It yields the protein CAGAVDTMKLSYTF.

The rearrangement uses TRBV25-1 and TRBJ2-2; D is unresolved. The CDR3 totals 15 residues. V lost 2 bases to trimming and J lost 5 bases, with 12 bases between them. Germline V gene data show CDR1 as MGHDK and CDR2 as SYGVNS. Written as DNA, the CDR3 is TGTGCCAGCAGTGAAGGAACAGTCAGGACCGGGGAGCTGTTTTTT. Protein product: CASSEGTVRTGELFF.

The rearrangement uses TRBV28 and TRBJ1-5; possible D gene TRBD1, 5 bases. The CDR3 totals 12 residues. Germline assignment: CDR1 MDHEN and CDR2 SYDVKM. V was cut by 7 bases and J by 6 bases, with 10 bases left in between. The CDR3 protein is CASKGLIQPQHF. As DNA, the CDR3 is TGTGCCAGCAAGGGGTTAATTCAGCCCCAGCATTTT.

V usage is TRBV5-8 and J usage is TRBJ2-3; no clear D gene. Per germline, CDR1 SGHTS and CDR2 YDEGEE. The CDR3 is 13 amino acids. Deletions cut 2 bases from V and 2 bases from J, with 6 bases between. The CDR3 loop is CASSLHHTDTQYF. Here the CDR3 DNA reads TGTGCCAGCAGCTTACACCACACAGATACGCAGTATTTT.

The V and J genes are TRBV7-9 and TRBJ2-1, with TRBD2 identical over 10 bases. Germline CDR1 reads SEHNR; CDR2 reads FQNEAQ (reference sequence). There are 14 residues in the CDR3. Unmatched junction bases numbered 0, after V lost 4 bases and J lost 3 bases. The CDR3 reads CASSWTSGYNEQFF. CDR3 DNA sequence: TGTGCCAGCAGCTGGACTAGCGGCTACAATGAGCAGTTCTTC. Together with reference TRBV7-9 and TRBJ2-1, the CDR3 gives the full variable domain: DTGVSQNPRHKITKRGQNVTFRCDPISEHNRLYWYRQTLGQGPEFLTYFQNEAQLEKSRLLSDRFSAERPKGSFSTLEIQRTEQGDSAMYLCASSWTSGYNEQFFGPGTRLTVL.

The V call is TRBV7-6, the J call TRBJ2-1; 10 nucleotides agree with TRBD2. The J segment lost 8 bases and the V segment lost 1 base, leaving 8 bases of the junction unmatched. The CDR3 is 16 amino acids. CDR1 is SGHVS and CDR2 is FNYEAQ in the germline V gene. The CDR3 is CASSLGASGSSHEQFF. The CDR3 nucleotides are TGTGCCAGCAGCTTAGGGGCTAGCGGGAGTTCGCATGAGCAGTTCTTC.

A few counts support this clone. Other DNA sequences in this specimen translate into the identical CDR3. This sequence joins TRBV5-6 and TRBJ1-5; maybe TRBD1 (5 bases). The germline gives CDR1 SGHDT, CDR2 YYEEEE. Trimming cost V 4 bases and J 6 bases, with 17 bases left between them. The CDR3 runs to 15 residues. CDR3 nucleotides: TGTGCCAGCAGCCTTGGGTACAGGACTACTCAGCCCCAGCATTTT. This codes for CASSLGYRTTQPQHF.

The rearrangement uses TRBV5-4 and TRBJ1-6; D is ambiguous. Germline values: CDR1 SGHNT, CDR2 YYREEE (reference sequence). This CDR3 spans 15 amino acids. Trimming took 7 bases from V and 0 from J, leaving 11 bases between them. This chain's CDR3 is CASGEKGSYNSPLHF. In DNA, the CDR3 is TGTGCCAGCGGGGAGAAGGGCTCCTATAATTCACCCCTCCACTTT. Combining the CDR3 with reference TRBV5-4 and TRBJ1-6 gives the whole variable domain ETGVTQSPTHLIKTRGQQVTLRCSSQSGHNTVSWYQQALGQGPQFIFQYYREEENGRGNFPPRFSGLQFPNYSSELNVNALELDDSALYLCASGEKGSYNSPLHFGNGTRLTVT.

The rearrangement joins TRBV7-3 to TRBJ2-5; 8 nucleotides align to TRBD1. V gave up 5 bases and J gave up 5 bases; unmatched junction bases: 7. This CDR3 has 14 residues. In germline, CDR1 is SGHTA, CDR2 FQGTGA. Here the CDR3 reads CASSPTGAEETQYF. The CDR3 nucleotides are TGTGCCAGCAGCCCGACAGGGGCCGAGGAGACCCAGTACTTC.

A few counts support this clone. V is TRBV25-1 and J is TRBJ2-3, with D hard to call. The V end lost 7 bases, the J end lost 6 bases, and 14 bases lay between the germline ends. The CDR3 extends over 13 amino acids. The germline gives CDR1 MGHDK, CDR2 SYGVNS. The CDR3, as DNA: TGTGCCAGCACTACGGCCCAGCGTGATACGCAGTATTTT. It encodes CASTTAQRDTQYF.

This clone came up a few times. The V call is TRBV12-2, the J call TRBJ1-3. TRBV12-2 is a listed pseudogene. CDR3 length: 16 residues. The CDR3: CASRFTPASARDTIYF. The CDR3, as DNA: TGTGCAAGTCGCTTTACCCCCGCTTCGGCACGGGACACCATATATTTT.

The genes are TRBV18 and TRBJ2-7, with 10 bases aligning to TRBD1. CDR1 is KGHSH and CDR2 is LQKENI in the germline V gene. The CDR3 has 17 amino acids. V lost 6 bases and J lost 2; bases outside the gene matches: 13. CDR3 protein: CASSQTPIGTGAYEQYF. The CDR3 DNA sequence: TGTGCCAGCTCCCAAACTCCGATCGGGACAGGGGCCTACGAGCAGTACTTC.

The V call is TRBV27, the J call TRBJ1-6; maybe TRBD1 (6 bases). CDR1 MNHEY and CDR2 SMNVEV come from the germline V gene (reference sequence). CDR3 length: 18 amino acids. Trimming shortened V by 5 bases and J by 0 bases, and 17 bases separated the two germline ends. CDR3 DNA: TGTGCCAGCAGTCAAGGCTGGGGGCGAAGCTCCTATAATTCACCCCTCCACTTT. Translation gives CASSQGWGRSSYNSPLHF.

This clone is a singleton in its sample. The chain employs TRBV19 and TRBJ1-6; no definite D call. V was pared by 5 bases and J by 6 bases, with 11 bases between. Germline CDR1 is LNHDA and CDR2 is SQIVND (reference sequence). The CDR3 has 14 residues. The CDR3 nucleotides read TGTGCCAGTAGTTCCCCGGACTCTAATTCACCCCTCCACTTT. Translation: CASSSPDSNSPLHF.

The CDR3 nucleotides read TGTGCCACCAGCAGAGATGGACCGACAGGGAGTAAAAACATTCAGTACTTC. This gives the protein CATSRDGPTGSKNIQYF. V gene TRBV15 combines with J gene TRBJ2-4; the match to TRBD1 covers 7 bases. Germline V gene sequence: CDR1 LNHNV, CDR2 YYDKDF (reference sequence). The CDR3 contains 17 residues. V shed 0 bases and J 4 bases; nucleotides not matched to a gene: 9.

The J gene is TRBJ1-5, the V gene TRBV19, with a possible D match to TRBD1 (5 bases). CDR3 length equals 14 residues. Per germline, CDR1 LNHDA and CDR2 SQIVND (reference sequence). V dropped 7 bases and J dropped 4 bases, with 14 bases sitting between them. The CDR3 sequence is CASKGLLWNQPQHF. The CDR3 DNA is TGTGCCAGTAAGGGGTTATTGTGGAATCAGCCCCAGCATTTT. Full variable domain (remainder filled in from reference TRBV19 and TRBJ1-5): DGGITQSPKYLFRKEGQNVTLSCEQNLNHDAMYWYRQDPGQGLRLIYYSQIVNDFQKGDIAEGYSVSREKKESFPLTVTSAQKNPTAFYLCASKGLLWNQPQHFGDGTRLSIL.

The chain couples TRBV7-6 to TRBJ2-2, with 10 bases that match TRBD2. In germline, CDR1 is SGHVS, CDR2 FNYEAQ. This CDR3 has 16 residues. J gave up 2 bases and V 8 bases, and 8 bases lay outside the gene matches. For the CDR3, the DNA is TGTGCCAGCTCTGGGGGACTAGCGAGAAACACCGGGGAGCTGTTTTTT. It codes for CASSGGLARNTGELFF.

This clone occurred once. The rearrangement links TRBV11-3 to TRBJ2-4; 8 nucleotides align to TRBD1. Germline V gene lookup returns CDR1 SGHNT and CDR2 YENEEA. Unmatched junction bases numbered 8, after V lost 4 bases and J lost 6 bases. CDR3 length: 15 residues. The CDR3 bases are TGTGCCAGCAGCTACCAACCCGGACAGGGAAACATTCAGTACTTC. Its protein product is CASSYQPGQGNIQYF.